This T cell receptor (beta chain) is from a study of cytomegalovirus exposure and HLA in healthy donors. Points from the study as a whole: The authors considered a cluster of highly shared sequence variants likely to be a sequencing artifact. In a later analysis, a genetic analysis reported fewer productive-TCR N-insertions in an Asian-associated ancestry cluster than the cohort average.

There are 16 residues in the CDR3. The trim removed 4 bases at V and 6 bases at J, leaving 9 bases unmatched. Germline-derived CDR1 and CDR2 are KGHSH and LQKENI. Amplification used 60 Vbeta primers and 13 Jbeta primers. Authors' data handling: Roughly 9.9 million shared chains were among the 65 million to 85 million unique TCR beta chains that a later analysis counted. The method was immunoSEQ multiplex PCR; TCRdb's version includes in-frame clones alone and lacks a portion of them. Clone size and V and J calls were adopted from that table, with D and trimming inferred from the DNA. Among about 130,000 clones listed, around 83% were seen once. About this clone: Its target is unknown.

The chain is built from TRBV18 and TRBJ2-2; 9 bases map to TRBD2. Sequenced material: PBMCs. The receptor's source is a woman aged 18-29 years in good health and CMV-seropositive. CDR3 sequence reads: CASSRLSGGLPGELFF. In DNA, the CDR3 is TGTGCCAGCTCACGACTAAGCGGGGGGCTCCCCGGGGAGCTGTTTTTT.